This record concerns one TCR beta chain sequence. Primers included in the PCR were 60 Vbeta and 13 Jbeta primers. Profiled with immunoSEQ multiplex PCR; TCRdb holds only in-frame clones, not every one. This table has roughly 140,000 clones, roughly 80% appearing once. This sample is part of a study of cytomegalovirus exposure and HLA in healthy donors. Germline V gene lookup returns CDR1 LNHDA and CDR2 SQIVND (reference sequence). The CDR3 runs to 16 residues. V lost 0 bases to trimming and J lost 0 bases; unmatched junction nucleotides: 5. The source material was PBMCs. The receptor's source is a man aged 35 to 55 in good health and CMV-seropositive. V usage is TRBV19 and J usage is TRBJ2-7; 7 nucleotides align to TRBD2. The CDR3, as DNA: TGTGCCAGTAGTATAGAAACGGGAGGCACCTCCTACGAGCAGTACTTC. It is translated as CASSIETGGTSYEQYF.